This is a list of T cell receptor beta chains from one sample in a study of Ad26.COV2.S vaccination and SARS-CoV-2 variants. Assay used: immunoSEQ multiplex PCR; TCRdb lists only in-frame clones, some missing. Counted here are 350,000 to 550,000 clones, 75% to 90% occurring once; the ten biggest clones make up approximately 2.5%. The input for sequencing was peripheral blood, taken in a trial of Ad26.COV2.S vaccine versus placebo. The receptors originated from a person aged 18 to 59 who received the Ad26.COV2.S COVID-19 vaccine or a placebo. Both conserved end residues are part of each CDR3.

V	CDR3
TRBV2	CASSGLTGQNYGYTF
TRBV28	CASSRGRLNQPQHF
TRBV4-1	CASSQDFETQYF
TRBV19	CASSGQRGGLPDTQYF
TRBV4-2	CASSQDYRAPDTQYF
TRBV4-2	CASSHAGPHTGELFF
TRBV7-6	CASTTLGAGVTYNEQFF
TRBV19	CATQPGQGSPLHF
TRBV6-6	CASSYTRSSYEQYF
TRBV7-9	CASSLSRRGGDNEQFF
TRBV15	CATSSGQGNTGELFF
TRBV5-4	CASTFGGTGRDEQYF
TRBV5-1	CASSLQGTGHEQYF
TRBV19	CASSIDGSPEAGGETQYF
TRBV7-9	CASSFGGSTGNEQFF
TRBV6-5	CASSTTGGGYTF
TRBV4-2	CASRVGQGGDEKLFF